These 23 T cell receptor beta chains came from one sample sequenced in a study of blood T cell repertoires in COVID-19. Method: immunoSEQ multiplex PCR; TCRdb's copy keeps in-frame clones and lacks some. The table records roughly 130,000 clones, about 80% of them present only once. What was sequenced was peripheral blood. These receptors originate from a man between 60 and 75 years old with active or convalescent COVID-19.

J is TRBJ2-7 and V is TRBV28, with D perhaps matching TRBD2 (6 bases). Germline CDR1 is MDHEN and CDR2 is SYDVKM. The CDR3 sequence is 12 residues long. V shed 1 base and J shed 5 bases, with 6 bases lying between them. DNA for the CDR3: TGTGCCAGCAGTTTATTAGCGGACGAGCAGTACTTC. Its translation: CASSLLADEQYF.

The chain employs TRBV2 and TRBJ2-2; 12 positions match TRBD2. This CDR3 has 15 amino acids. Germline loops: CDR1 SNHLY, CDR2 FYNNEI. With 5 bases clipped from V and 7 bases from J, the junction kept 5 bases outside the gene matches. The CDR3 loop reads CASSRLAGGHGELFF. CDR3 nucleotides: TGTGCCAGCAGTCGTCTAGCGGGAGGGCACGGGGAGCTGTTTTTT.

The genes are TRBV4-2 and TRBJ2-7; a possible D gene is TRBD2 (5 bases). Germline CDR1 is LGHNA and CDR2 is YNFKEQ. CDR3 length equals 16 residues. The V end lost 1 base, the J end lost 4 bases, and 17 bases lay between the germline ends. For the CDR3, the DNA is TGTGCCAGCAGCCAAGGTGGGAGTGGTATGTCGTACGAGCAGTACTTC. Residues: CASSQGGSGMSYEQYF.

This sequence joins TRBV6-4 and TRBJ2-2; TRBD1 is a possible D gene (5 bases). The CDR3 length is 16 residues. The germline V gene encodes CDR1 MRHNA and CDR2 SNTAGT. V was cut by 4 bases and J by 5 bases, with 17 bases left in between. CDR3 residues: CASSARAPSGTGELFF. CDR3 nucleotides: TGTGCCAGCAGTGCCAGGGCCCCTAGTGGAACCGGGGAGCTGTTTTTT.

The count of this clone is one. The rearrangement uses TRBV9 and TRBJ2-7; TRBD1 matches at 8 bases. The CDR3 is made up of 15 amino acids. The germline V gene encodes CDR1 SGDLS and CDR2 YYNGEE. V shed 1 base and J 1 base; nucleotides not matched to a gene: 4. The CDR3 spells CASSVHWTGSYEQYF. The CDR3 region has the DNA TGTGCCAGCAGCGTACATTGGACAGGGTCCTACGAGCAGTACTTC.

The chain employs TRBV18 and TRBJ2-5; TRBD2 matches at 7 bases. Per germline, CDR1 KGHSH and CDR2 LQKENI. V lost 3 bases, J lost 4 bases, and 8 bases stayed unmatched. The CDR3 loop spans 15 amino acids. Here the CDR3 reads CASSPSGGLGETQYF. CDR3 nucleotide sequence: TGTGCCAGCTCACCCTCGGGGGGTCTGGGAGAGACCCAGTACTTC.

This chain connects TRBV30 to TRBJ1-6; 7 nucleotides match TRBD1. Germline lookup yields CDR1 GTSNPN and CDR2 SVGIG (reference sequence). CDR3 length: 14 amino acids. The ends lost 4 bases at V and 8 bases at J; junction bases unmatched: 8. The CDR3 loop is CAWTSGTEYSPLHF. DNA for the CDR3: TGTGCCTGGACCTCCGGGACAGAGTATTCACCCCTCCACTTT.

The chain recombines TRBV9 with TRBJ2-2; 8 bases agree with TRBD2. Germline-derived CDR1 and CDR2 are SGDLS and YYNGEE. Losses at the gene ends were 4 bases for V and 4 bases for J; bases not matched to a gene: 18. The CDR3 runs to 19 residues. CDR3 in amino acids: CASSPRVAGPVTSTGELFF. CDR3 coding DNA: TGTGCCAGCAGCCCCCGGGTAGCGGGGCCCGTAACTTCCACCGGGGAGCTGTTTTTT.

J is TRBJ1-2 and V is TRBV5-6; 8 bases agree with TRBD1. The CDR3 length is 15 residues. Germline CDR1 is SGHDT and CDR2 is YYEEEE. V shed 4 bases, J shed 0 bases, and the junction held 5 bases outside the gene matches. The CDR3 sequence: CASSPWDRPNYGYTF. Here the CDR3 DNA reads TGTGCCAGCAGCCCCTGGGACAGGCCTAACTATGGCTACACCTTC. The variable domain in full, with the rest retrieved from reference TRBV5-6 and TRBJ1-2, is DAGVTQSPTHLIKTRGQQVTLRCSPKSGHDTVSWYQQALGQGPQFIFQYYEEEERQRGNFPDRFSGHQFPNYSSELNVNALLLGDSALYLCASSPWDRPNYGYTFGSGTRLTVV.

The chain couples TRBV27 to TRBJ1-1, with 12 bases matching TRBD1. Trimming at V came to 4 bases and at J to 6 bases, leaving 6 bases not matched to a gene. CDR1 is MNHEY and CDR2 is SMNVEV in the germline V gene (reference sequence). The CDR3 contains 15 residues. The CDR3 DNA reads TGTGCCAGCAGTTGGGGACAGGGGGCGGTCTCTGAAGCTTTCTTT. Protein product: CASSWGQGAVSEAFF.

The chain employs TRBV6-5 and TRBJ1-3; tentative D call: TRBD1 (6 bases). Germline-derived CDR1 and CDR2 are MNHEY and SVGAGI. The V and J ends lost 7 bases and 1 base respectively, with 8 bases between them. This CDR3 has 13 amino acids. CDR3: CASTRGSGNTIYF. The DNA for the CDR3 is TGTGCCAGCACTAGGGGGTCTGGAAACACCATATATTTT.

The CDR3 DNA follows: TGTGCCAGCAGCGTCCAGGGGGCATTGGCAGGAAACACCATATATTTT. Residues: CASSVQGALAGNTIYF. This chain connects TRBV7-2 to TRBJ1-3, with 8 positions matching TRBD1. CDR3 size: 16 residues. V dropped 5 bases and J dropped 4; count of bases not matched to a gene: 10. CDR1 and CDR2 (germline): SGHTA, FQGNSA.

The chain employs TRBV5-3 and TRBJ2-1; the D gene is possibly TRBD2 (5 bases). TRBV5-3 is an ORF, with its function uncertain. V lost 2 bases and J lost 5, with 14 bases in between. This CDR3 comprises 15 residues. As DNA, the CDR3 is TGTGCCAGAAGCTTTTTGGCTATCGGGGACAATGAGCAGTTCTTC. Translation gives CARSFLAIGDNEQFF.

CDR3 sequence (DNA): TGTGCCAGCAGCTTGGGGCTAGGGGGCCGGACTGAAGCTTTCTTT. Its translation: CASSLGLGGRTEAFF. J is TRBJ1-1 and V is TRBV5-6; TRBD1 matches 7 bases. CDR1 is SGHDT, CDR2 YYEEEE, per germline. The CDR3 sequence is 15 residues long. The ends lost 0 bases at V and 5 bases at J; junction bases unmatched: 7.

This rearrangement joins TRBV27 to TRBJ2-7; 9 bases align to TRBD2. V lost 6 bases, J lost 6 bases, and 9 bases stayed unmatched. The CDR3 is 14 amino acids. Germline V gene sequence: CDR1 MNHEY, CDR2 SMNVEV (reference sequence). CDR3 amino acids: CASSRPGLASEQYF. The CDR3 DNA sequence: TGTGCCAGCAGCCGACCGGGACTAGCCTCCGAGCAGTACTTC.

This clone was counted once. Written as DNA, the CDR3 is TGTGCCAGCAGTTTGTTGTCGAACTATGGCTACACCTTC. Translated, it gives CASSLLSNYGYTF. V usage is TRBV11-3 and J usage is TRBJ1-2; no reliable D call. The CDR3 contains 13 residues. Germline lookup yields CDR1 SGHNT and CDR2 YENEEA. Trimming removed 6 bases at V and 2 bases at J, with 10 bases between.

In this sample, this clone turned up once. The genes are TRBV3-1 (or the pseudogene TRBV3-2) and TRBJ2-2; TRBD2 aligns across 13 bases. CDR1 LGHDT and CDR2 YNNKEL come from the germline V gene (reference sequence). J gave up 3 bases and V 0 bases, and 13 bases lay outside the gene matches. This CDR3 region has 21 residues. CDR3 amino acids: CASSQDSPGWTSGSYTGELFF. The CDR3 bases are TGTGCCAGCAGCCAAGACTCCCCTGGTTGGACTAGCGGGAGTTACACCGGGGAGCTGTTTTTT.

The V gene is TRBV11-2, the J gene TRBJ2-3, with D possibly TRBD2 on 6 matching bases. The germline gives CDR1 SGHAT, CDR2 FQNNGV. This CDR3 contains 15 residues. V was cut by 3 bases and J by 2 bases, with 12 bases left in between. This CDR3 reads CASSFLGLLTDTQYF. The CDR3 DNA reads as TGTGCCAGCAGCTTCTTGGGACTCCTCACAGATACGCAGTATTTT. The full variable domain, with the rest looked up from reference TRBV11-2 and TRBJ2-3, is EAGVAQSPRYKIIEKRQSVAFWCNPISGHATLYWYQQILGQGPKLLIQFQNNGVVDDSQLPKDRFSAERLKGVDSTLKIQPAKLEDSAVYLCASSFLGLLTDTQYFGPGTRLTVL.

CDR3: CATSDALTGGETQYF. DNA for the CDR3: TGTGCCACCAGTGACGCCTTAACAGGGGGAGAGACCCAGTACTTC. V is TRBV24-1 and J is TRBJ2-5, with 8 nucleotides matching TRBD1. CDR3 length equals 15 residues. Per germline, CDR1 KGHDR and CDR2 SFDVKD. Germline trimming cut 4 bases from V and 4 bases from J; bases unmatched to any gene: 7.

V and J are TRBV21-1 and TRBJ2-1; TRBD2 is the table's D call and was not checked against the DNA. TRBV21-1 is labeled a pseudogene. The CDR3 loop spans 18 amino acids. CDR3 amino acids: CASSNHLLAGESSNEQFF. As DNA, the CDR3 is TGTGCCAGCAGCAATCATCTTCTAGCGGGAGAATCGTCGAATGAGCAGTTCTTC.

This clone was found a few times. The chain uses TRBV18 and TRBJ2-2; D gene uncertain. The V end was cut by 6 bases, the J end by 2 bases, with 13 bases between. Germline V gene sequence: CDR1 KGHSH, CDR2 LQKENI. The CDR3 consists of 15 residues. Written as DNA, the CDR3 is TGTGCCAGCTCTCCTGACTCATCTAACACCGGGGAGCTGTTTTTT. It specifies CASSPDSSNTGELFF.

The chain couples TRBV30 to TRBJ2-6, with 7 bases that match TRBD1. The CDR3 has 16 residues. V dropped 3 bases and J dropped 2; count of bases not matched to a gene: 7. The germline V gene encodes CDR1 GTSNPN and CDR2 SVGIG (reference sequence). The CDR3 nucleotides read TGTGCCTGGAGAAGGGGGCTGTTAGCTGGGGCCAACGTCCTGACTTTC. Translating gives CAWRRGLLAGANVLTF.

The rearrangement links TRBV5-6 to TRBJ2-3; 8 bases agree with TRBD2. With 0 bases clipped from V and 8 bases from J, the junction kept 8 bases outside the gene matches. This CDR3 is built from 15 residues. CDR1 SGHDT and CDR2 YYEEEE come from the germline V gene. CDR3 sequence: CASSLGSGSAATQYF. In DNA, the CDR3 is TGTGCCAGCAGCTTGGGGAGCGGGAGCGCGGCTACGCAGTATTTT.